The sequence of this T cell receptor (beta chain) was determined in a study of blood T cell repertoires in COVID-19. This clone occurred a few times. In the authors' workflow: Estimated nucleated cell counts came from reference gene primer amplification. Using immunoSEQ multiplex PCR, the repertoire was profiled, and TCRdb retains in-frame clones only, with some absent. Clone size and the V and J calls come from that table; the DNA yielded D and trimming. Seen here are about 220,000 clones, just over 85% observed once, and the top ten hold roughly 14%. This receptor was obtained from a woman between 45 and 65 years old with acute COVID-19. Sequenced material: PBMCs or T cells enriched from blood (not recorded which).

The CDR3 DNA is TGCAGCGTTTTCTCGGGAGTCTCCTACGAGCAGTACTTC. It yields the protein CSVFSGVSYEQYF. The chain has TRBV29-1 and TRBJ2-7, with D possibly TRBD2 on 6 matching bases. Germline V CDR1 and CDR2: SQVTM, ANQGSEA. The CDR3 contains 13 residues. The V end was cut by 5 bases, the J end by 0 bases, with 11 bases between.